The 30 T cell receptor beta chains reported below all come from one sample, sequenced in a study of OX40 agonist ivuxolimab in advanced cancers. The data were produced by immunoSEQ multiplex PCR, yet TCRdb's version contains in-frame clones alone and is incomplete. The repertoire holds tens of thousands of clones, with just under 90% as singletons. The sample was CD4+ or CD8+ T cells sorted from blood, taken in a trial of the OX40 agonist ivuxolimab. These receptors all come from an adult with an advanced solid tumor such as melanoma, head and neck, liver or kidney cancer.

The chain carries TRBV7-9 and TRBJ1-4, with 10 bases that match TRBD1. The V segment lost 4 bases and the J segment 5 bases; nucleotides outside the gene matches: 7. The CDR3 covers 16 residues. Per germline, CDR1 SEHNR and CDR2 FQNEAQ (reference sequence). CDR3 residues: CASSSNLGQGNEKLFF. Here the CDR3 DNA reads TGTGCCAGCAGCTCGAACCTGGGACAGGGGAATGAAAAACTGTTTTTT.

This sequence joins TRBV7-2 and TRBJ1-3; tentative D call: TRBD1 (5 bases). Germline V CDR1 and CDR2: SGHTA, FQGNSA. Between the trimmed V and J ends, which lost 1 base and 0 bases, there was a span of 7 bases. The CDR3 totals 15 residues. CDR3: CASSLGGGSGNTIYF. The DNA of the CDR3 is TGTGCCAGCAGCTTAGGGGGGGGCTCTGGAAACACCATATATTTT.

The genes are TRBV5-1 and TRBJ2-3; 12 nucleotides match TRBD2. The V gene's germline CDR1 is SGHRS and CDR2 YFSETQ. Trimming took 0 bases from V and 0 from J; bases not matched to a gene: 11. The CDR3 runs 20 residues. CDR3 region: CASSLAGLAGGPTSTDTQYF. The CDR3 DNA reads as TGCGCCAGCAGCTTGGCCGGCCTAGCGGGGGGGCCAACCAGCACAGATACGCAGTATTTT.

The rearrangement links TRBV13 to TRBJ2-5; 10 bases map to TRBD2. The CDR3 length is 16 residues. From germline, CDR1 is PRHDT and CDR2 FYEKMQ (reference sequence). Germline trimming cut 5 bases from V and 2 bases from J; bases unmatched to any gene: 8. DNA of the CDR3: TGTGCCAGCAGCCCCCCAGGACTAGCGGAGCAAGAGACCCAGTACTTC. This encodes CASSPPGLAEQETQYF. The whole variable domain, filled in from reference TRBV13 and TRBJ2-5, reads AAGVIQSPRHLIKEKRETATLKCYPIPRHDTVYWYQQGPGQDPQFLISFYEKMQSDKGSIPDRFSAQQFSDYHSELNMSSLELGDSALYFCASSPPGLAEQETQYFGPGTRLLVL.

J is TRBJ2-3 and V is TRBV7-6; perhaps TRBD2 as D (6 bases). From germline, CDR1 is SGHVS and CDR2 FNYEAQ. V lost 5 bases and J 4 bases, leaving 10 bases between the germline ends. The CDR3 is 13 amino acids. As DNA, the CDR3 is TGTGCCAGCAGCGGGAGGTTGGCAGATACGCAGTATTTT. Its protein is CASSGRLADTQYF.

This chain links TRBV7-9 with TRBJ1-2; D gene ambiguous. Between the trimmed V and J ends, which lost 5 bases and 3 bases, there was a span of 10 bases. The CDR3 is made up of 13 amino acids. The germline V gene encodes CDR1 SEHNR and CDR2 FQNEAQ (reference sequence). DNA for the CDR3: TGTGCCAGCAGCCCAGGCAGTGACTATGGCTACACCTTC. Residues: CASSPGSDYGYTF.

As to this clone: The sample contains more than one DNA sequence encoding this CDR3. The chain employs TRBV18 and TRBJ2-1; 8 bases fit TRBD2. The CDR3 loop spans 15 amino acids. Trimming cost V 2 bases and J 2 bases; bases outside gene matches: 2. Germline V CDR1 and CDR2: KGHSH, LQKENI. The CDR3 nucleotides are TGTGCCAGCTCACCAGGAGCGGGAGCCTACAATGAGCAGTTCTTC. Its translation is CASSPGAGAYNEQFF.

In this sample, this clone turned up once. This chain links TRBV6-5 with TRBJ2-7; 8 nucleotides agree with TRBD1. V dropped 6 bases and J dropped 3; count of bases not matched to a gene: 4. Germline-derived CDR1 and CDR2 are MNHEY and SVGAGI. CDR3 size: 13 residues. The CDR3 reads CASSRGTGYEQYF. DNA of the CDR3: TGTGCCAGCAGCCGGGGGACAGGCTACGAGCAGTACTTC.

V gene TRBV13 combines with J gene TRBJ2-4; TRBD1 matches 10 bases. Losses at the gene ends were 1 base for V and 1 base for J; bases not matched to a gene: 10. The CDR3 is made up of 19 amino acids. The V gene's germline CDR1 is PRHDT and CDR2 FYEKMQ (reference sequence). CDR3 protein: CASSLVQTGGPWAKNIQYF. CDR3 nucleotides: TGTGCCAGCAGCTTAGTTCAGACAGGGGGCCCCTGGGCCAAAAACATTCAGTACTTC.

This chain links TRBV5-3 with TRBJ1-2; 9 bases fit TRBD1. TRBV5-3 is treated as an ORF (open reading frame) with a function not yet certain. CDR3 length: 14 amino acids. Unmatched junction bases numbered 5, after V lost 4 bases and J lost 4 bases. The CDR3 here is CARSPQTGGYGYTF. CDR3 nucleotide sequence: TGTGCCAGAAGCCCACAGACAGGGGGCTATGGCTACACCTTC.

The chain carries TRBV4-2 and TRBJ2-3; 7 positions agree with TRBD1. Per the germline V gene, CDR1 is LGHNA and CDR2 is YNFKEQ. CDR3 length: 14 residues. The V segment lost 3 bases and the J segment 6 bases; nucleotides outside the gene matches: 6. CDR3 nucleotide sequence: TGTGCCAGCAGCCAGGTCGACAGGGAGGATACGCAGTATTTT. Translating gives CASSQVDREDTQYF.

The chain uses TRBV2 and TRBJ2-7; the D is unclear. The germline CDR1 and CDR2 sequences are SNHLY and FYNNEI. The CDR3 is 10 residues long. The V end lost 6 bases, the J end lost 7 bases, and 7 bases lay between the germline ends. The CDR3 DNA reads TGTGCCAGCAGCCCGAAAGAGCAGTACTTC. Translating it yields CASSPKEQYF. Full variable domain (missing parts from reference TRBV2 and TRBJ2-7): EPEVTQTPSHQVTQMGQEVILRCVPISNHLYFYWYRQILGQKVEFLVSFYNNEISEKSEIFDDQFSVERPDGSNFTLKIRSTKLEDSAMYFCASSPKEQYFGPGTRLTVT.

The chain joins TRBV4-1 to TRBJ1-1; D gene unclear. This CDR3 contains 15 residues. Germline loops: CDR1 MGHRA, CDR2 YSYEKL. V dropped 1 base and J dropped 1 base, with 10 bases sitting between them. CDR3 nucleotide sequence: TGCGCCAGCAGCCAAGGGTCCCACCAGAACACTGAAGCTTTCTTT. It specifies CASSQGSHQNTEAFF.

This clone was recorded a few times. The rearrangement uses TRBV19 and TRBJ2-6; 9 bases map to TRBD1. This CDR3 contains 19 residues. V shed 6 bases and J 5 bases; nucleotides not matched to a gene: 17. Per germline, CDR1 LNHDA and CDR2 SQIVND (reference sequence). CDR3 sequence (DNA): TGTGCCAGTAGCCTAACAGGGACAGGGCTCCTCTCGAGGGCCAACGTCCTGACTTTC. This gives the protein CASSLTGTGLLSRANVLTF.

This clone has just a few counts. In DNA, the CDR3 is TGTGCCAGTAGTACGACAGGGGGGATGAACACTGAAGCTTTCTTT. Its protein is CASSTTGGMNTEAFF. The chain couples TRBV19 to TRBJ1-1; 9 nucleotides match TRBD1. The CDR3 is made up of 15 amino acids. The germline V gene has CDR1 LNHDA and CDR2 SQIVND (reference sequence). Trimming removed 4 bases from V and 0 bases from J; junction bases left unmatched: 3. The full variable domain, completed using reference TRBV19 and TRBJ1-1, is DGGITQSPKYLFRKEGQNVTLSCEQNLNHDAMYWYRQDPGQGLRLIYYSQIVNDFQKGDIAEGYSVSREKKESFPLTVTSAQKNPTAFYLCASSTTGGMNTEAFFGQGTRLTVV.

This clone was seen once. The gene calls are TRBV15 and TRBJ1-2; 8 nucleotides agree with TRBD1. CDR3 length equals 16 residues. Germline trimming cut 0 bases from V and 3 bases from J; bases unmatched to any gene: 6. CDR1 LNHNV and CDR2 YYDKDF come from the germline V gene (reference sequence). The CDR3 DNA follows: TGTGCCACCAGCAGAGACCCGACAGGGGTTGACTATGGCTACACCTTC. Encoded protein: CATSRDPTGVDYGYTF.

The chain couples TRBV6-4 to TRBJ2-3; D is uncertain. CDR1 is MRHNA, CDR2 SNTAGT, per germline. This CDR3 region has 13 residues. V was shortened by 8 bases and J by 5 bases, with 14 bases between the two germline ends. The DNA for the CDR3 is TGTGCCAGCGGCAGAGATAGTGAAGATACGCAGTATTTT. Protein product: CASGRDSEDTQYF.

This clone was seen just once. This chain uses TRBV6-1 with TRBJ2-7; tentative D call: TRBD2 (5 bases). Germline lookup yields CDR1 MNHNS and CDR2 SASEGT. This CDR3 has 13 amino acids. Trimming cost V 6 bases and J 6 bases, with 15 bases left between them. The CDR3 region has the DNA TGTGCCAGCAGCAGCCAGCTAGCCTCCGAGCAGTACTTC. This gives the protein CASSSQLASEQYF.

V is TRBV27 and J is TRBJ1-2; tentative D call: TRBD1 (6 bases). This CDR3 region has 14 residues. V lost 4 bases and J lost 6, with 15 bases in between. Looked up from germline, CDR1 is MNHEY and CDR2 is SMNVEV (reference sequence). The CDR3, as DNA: TGTGCCAGCAGTTCCGGACAGTGGAGGGATGGCTACACCTTC. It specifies CASSSGQWRDGYTF.

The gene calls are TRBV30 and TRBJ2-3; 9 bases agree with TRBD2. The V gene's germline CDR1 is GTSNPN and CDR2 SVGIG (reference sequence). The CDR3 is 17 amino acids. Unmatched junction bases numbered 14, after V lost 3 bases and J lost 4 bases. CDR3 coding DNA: TGTGCCTGGAGGGACGCGCTTCTCCGACTAGCGGCAGATACGCAGTATTTT. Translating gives CAWRDALLRLAADTQYF.

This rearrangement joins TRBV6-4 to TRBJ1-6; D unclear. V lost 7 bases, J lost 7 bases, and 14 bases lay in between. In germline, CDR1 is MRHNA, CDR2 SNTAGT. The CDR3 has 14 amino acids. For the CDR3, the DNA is TGTGCCAGCAAGGACGGGAATAGGAATTCACCCCTCCACTTT. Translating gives CASKDGNRNSPLHF.

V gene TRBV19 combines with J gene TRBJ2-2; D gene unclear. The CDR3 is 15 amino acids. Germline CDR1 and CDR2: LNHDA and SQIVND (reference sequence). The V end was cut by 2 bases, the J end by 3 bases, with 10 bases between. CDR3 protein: CASSIRQVDTGELFF. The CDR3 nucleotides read TGTGCCAGTAGTATACGGCAGGTGGACACCGGGGAGCTGTTTTTT. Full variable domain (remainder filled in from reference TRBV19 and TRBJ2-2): DGGITQSPKYLFRKEGQNVTLSCEQNLNHDAMYWYRQDPGQGLRLIYYSQIVNDFQKGDIAEGYSVSREKKESFPLTVTSAQKNPTAFYLCASSIRQVDTGELFFGEGSRLTVL.

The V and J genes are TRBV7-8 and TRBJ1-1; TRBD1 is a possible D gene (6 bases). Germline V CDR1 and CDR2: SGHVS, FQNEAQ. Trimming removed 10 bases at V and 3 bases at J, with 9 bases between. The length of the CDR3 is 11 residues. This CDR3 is CATTGHTEAFF. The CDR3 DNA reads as TGTGCCACCACAGGGCACACTGAAGCTTTCTTT.

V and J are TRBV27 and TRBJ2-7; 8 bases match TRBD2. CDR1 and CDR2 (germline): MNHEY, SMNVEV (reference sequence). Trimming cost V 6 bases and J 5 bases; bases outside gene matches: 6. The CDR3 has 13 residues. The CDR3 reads CASRGLGNHEQYF. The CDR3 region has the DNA TGTGCCAGCAGGGGACTAGGAAATCACGAGCAGTACTTC.

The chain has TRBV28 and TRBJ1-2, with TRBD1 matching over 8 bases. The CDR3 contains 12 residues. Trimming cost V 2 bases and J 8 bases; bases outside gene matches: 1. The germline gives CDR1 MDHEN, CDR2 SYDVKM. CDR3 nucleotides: TGTGCCAGCAGTTTAAGGGACAGGGGCTACACCTTC. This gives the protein CASSLRDRGYTF.

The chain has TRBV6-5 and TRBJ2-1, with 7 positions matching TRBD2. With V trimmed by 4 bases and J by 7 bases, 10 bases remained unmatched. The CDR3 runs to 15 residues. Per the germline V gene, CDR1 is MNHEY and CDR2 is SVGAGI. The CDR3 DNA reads TGTGCCAGCAGTTCCGGGGGGACTAAAGGGAATGAGCAGTTCTTC. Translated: CASSSGGTKGNEQFF.

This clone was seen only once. This CDR3 is CASSYYRRQETQYF. CDR3 DNA sequence: TGCGCCAGCAGCTACTATCGGAGGCAAGAGACCCAGTACTTC. This chain uses TRBV5-1 with TRBJ2-5; possibly TRBD2 for D (5 bases). Per the germline V gene, CDR1 is SGHRS and CDR2 is YFSETQ. The CDR3 has 14 residues. Trimming pared 3 bases from V and 2 bases from J, leaving 11 bases between.

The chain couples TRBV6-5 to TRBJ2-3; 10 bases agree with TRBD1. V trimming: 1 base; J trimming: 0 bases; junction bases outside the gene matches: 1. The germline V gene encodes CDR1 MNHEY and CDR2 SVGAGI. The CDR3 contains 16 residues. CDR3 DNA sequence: TGTGCCAGCAGTTACTGGACAGGGGGTAGCACAGATACGCAGTATTTT. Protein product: CASSYWTGGSTDTQYF.

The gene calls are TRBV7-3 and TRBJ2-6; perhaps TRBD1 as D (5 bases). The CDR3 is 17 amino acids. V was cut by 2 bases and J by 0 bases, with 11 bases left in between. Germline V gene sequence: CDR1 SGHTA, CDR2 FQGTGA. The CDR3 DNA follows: TGTGCCAGCAGCTTAGGGGCAGCTTACTCTGGGGCCAACGTCCTGACTTTC. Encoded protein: CASSLGAAYSGANVLTF.

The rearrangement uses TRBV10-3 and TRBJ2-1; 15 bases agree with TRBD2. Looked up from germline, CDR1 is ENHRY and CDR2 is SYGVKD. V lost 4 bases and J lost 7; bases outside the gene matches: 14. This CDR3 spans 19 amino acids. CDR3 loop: CAISGSFSGLAGGRNEQFF. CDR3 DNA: TGTGCCATCAGTGGGTCGTTCTCTGGACTAGCGGGAGGGCGGAATGAGCAGTTCTTC.